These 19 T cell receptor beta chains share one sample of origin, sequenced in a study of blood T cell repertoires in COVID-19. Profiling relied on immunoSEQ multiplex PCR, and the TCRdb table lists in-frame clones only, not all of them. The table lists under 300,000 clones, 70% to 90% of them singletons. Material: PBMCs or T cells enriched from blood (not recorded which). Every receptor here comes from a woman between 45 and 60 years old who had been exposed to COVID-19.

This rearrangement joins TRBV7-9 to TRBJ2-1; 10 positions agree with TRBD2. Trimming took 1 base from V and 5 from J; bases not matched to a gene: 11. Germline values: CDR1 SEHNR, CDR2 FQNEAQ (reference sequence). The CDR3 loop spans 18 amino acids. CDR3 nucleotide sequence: TGTGCCAGCAGCTTAGTTACAGCGGGGGGGCCTCGTGACAATGAGCAGTTCTTC. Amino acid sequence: CASSLVTAGGPRDNEQFF.

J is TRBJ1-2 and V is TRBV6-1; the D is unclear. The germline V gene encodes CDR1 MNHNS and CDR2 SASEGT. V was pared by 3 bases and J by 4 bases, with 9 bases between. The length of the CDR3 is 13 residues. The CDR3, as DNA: TGTGCCAGCAGTGAGGCCAGAAGCTATGGCTACACCTTC. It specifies CASSEARSYGYTF.

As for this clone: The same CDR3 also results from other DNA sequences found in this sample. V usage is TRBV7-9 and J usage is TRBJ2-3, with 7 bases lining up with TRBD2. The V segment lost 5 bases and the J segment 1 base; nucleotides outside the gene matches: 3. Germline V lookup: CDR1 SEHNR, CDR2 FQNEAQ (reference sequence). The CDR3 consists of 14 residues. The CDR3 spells CASSRSGGTDTQYF. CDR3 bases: TGTGCCAGCAGCCGCAGCGGGGGCACAGATACGCAGTATTTT.

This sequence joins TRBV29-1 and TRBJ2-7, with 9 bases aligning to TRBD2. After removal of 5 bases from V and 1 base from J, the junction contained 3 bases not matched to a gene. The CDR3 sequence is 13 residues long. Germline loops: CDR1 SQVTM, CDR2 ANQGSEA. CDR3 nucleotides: TGCAGCGTTAAGAGCGGGGGGTCCTACGAGCAGTACTTC. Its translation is CSVKSGGSYEQYF.

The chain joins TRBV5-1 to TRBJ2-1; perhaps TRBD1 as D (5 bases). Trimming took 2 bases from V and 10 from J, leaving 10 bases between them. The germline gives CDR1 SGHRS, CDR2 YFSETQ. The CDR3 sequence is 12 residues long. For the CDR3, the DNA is TGCGCCAGCAGCTTCAGGGATCGGGAGCAGTTCTTC. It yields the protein CASSFRDREQFF.

The CDR3 loop is CASSSETIKTQYF. As DNA, the CDR3 is TGTGCCAGCAGCTCGGAAACTATCAAGACCCAGTACTTC. The chain links TRBV7-9 to TRBJ2-5; D call uncertain. This CDR3 is built from 13 residues. Deletions cut 4 bases from V and 6 bases from J, with 12 bases between. Germline lookup yields CDR1 SEHNR and CDR2 FQNEAQ (reference sequence).

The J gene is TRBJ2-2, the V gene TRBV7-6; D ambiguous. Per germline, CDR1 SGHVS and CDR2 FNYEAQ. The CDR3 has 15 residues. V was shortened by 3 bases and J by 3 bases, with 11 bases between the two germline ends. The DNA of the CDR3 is TGTGCCAGCAGCTTTGATCTCACATACACCGGGGAGCTGTTTTTT. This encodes CASSFDLTYTGELFF.

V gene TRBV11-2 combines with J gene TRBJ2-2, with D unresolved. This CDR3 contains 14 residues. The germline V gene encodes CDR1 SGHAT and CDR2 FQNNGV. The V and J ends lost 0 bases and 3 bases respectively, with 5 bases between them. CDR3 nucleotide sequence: TGTGCCAGCAGCTTAGATCTATACACCGGGGAGCTGTTTTTT. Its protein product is CASSLDLYTGELFF. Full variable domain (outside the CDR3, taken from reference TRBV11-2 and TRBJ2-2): EAGVAQSPRYKIIEKRQSVAFWCNPISGHATLYWYQQILGQGPKLLIQFQNNGVVDDSQLPKDRFSAERLKGVDSTLKIQPAKLEDSAVYLCASSLDLYTGELFFGEGSRLTVL.

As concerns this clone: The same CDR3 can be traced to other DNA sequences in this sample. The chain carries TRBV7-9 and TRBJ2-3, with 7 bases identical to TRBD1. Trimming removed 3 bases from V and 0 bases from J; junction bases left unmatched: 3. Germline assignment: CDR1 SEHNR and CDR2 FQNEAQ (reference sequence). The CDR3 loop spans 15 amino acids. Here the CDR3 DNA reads TGTGCCAGCAGCTTGGGGGACAGTAGCACAGATACGCAGTATTTT. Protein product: CASSLGDSSTDTQYF.

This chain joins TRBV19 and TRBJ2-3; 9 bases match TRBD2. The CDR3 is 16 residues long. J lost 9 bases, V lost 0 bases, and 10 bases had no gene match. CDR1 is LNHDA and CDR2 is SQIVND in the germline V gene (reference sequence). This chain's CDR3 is CASSIDSGGGASTQYF. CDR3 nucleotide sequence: TGTGCCAGTAGTATAGATTCGGGCGGGGGGGCCAGCACGCAGTATTTT.

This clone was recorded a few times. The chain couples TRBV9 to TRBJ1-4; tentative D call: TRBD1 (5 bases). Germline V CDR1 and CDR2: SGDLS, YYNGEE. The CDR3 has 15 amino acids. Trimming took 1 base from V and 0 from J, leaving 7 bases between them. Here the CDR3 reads CASSVQGSTNEKLFF. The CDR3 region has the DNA TGTGCCAGCAGCGTACAGGGATCAACTAATGAAAAACTGTTTTTT.

CDR3 in amino acids: CASSVSGTNYNEQFF. DNA of the CDR3: TGCGCCAGCAGCGTTAGCGGGACCAACTACAATGAGCAGTTCTTC. The chain carries TRBV5-1 and TRBJ2-1; 8 nucleotides align to TRBD2. Trimming cost V 4 bases and J 3 bases; bases outside gene matches: 6. The CDR3 sequence is 15 residues long. Germline V CDR1 and CDR2: SGHRS, YFSETQ. Looking up the rest from reference TRBV5-1 and TRBJ2-1 gives the full variable domain: KAGVTQTPRYLIKTRGQQVTLSCSPISGHRSVSWYQQTPGQGLQFLFEYFSETQRNKGNFPGRFSGRQFSNSRSEMNVSTLELGDSALYLCASSVSGTNYNEQFFGPGTRLTVL.

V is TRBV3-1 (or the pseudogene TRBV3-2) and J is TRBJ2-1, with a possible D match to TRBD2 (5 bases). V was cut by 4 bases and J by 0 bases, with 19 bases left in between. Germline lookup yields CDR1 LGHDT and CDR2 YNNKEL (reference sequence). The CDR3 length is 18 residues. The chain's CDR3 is CASSPKRPPLSSYNEQFF. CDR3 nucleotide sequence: TGTGCCAGCAGCCCCAAGCGGCCACCCCTAAGCTCCTACAATGAGCAGTTCTTC.

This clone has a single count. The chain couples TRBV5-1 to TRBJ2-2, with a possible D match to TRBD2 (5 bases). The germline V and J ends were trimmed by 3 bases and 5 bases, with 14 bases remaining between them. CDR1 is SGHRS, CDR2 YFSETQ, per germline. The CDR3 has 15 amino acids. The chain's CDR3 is CASSSTGERTGELFF. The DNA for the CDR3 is TGCGCCAGCAGCTCAACCGGGGAGAGGACCGGGGAGCTGTTTTTT.

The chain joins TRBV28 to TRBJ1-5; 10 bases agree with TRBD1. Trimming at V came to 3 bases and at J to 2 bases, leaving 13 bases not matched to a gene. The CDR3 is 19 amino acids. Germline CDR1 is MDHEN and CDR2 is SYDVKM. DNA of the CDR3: TGTGCCAGCAGTTTCCTGCGGGGACAGGGGATAGGTGGCAATCAGCCCCAGCATTTT. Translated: CASSFLRGQGIGGNQPQHF.

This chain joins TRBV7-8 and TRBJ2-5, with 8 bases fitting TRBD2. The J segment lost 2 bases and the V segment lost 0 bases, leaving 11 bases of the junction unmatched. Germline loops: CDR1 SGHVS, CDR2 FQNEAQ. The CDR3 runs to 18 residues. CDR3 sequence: CASSLAGGSGTVQETQYF. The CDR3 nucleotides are TGTGCCAGCAGCTTAGCGGGGGGTAGCGGGACGGTACAAGAGACCCAGTACTTC. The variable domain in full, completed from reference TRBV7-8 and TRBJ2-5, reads GAGVSQSPRYKVAKRGQDVALRCDPISGHVSLFWYQQALGQGPEFLTYFQNEAQLDKSGLPSDRFFAERPEGSVSTLKIQRTQQEDSAVYLCASSLAGGSGTVQETQYFGPGTRLLVL.

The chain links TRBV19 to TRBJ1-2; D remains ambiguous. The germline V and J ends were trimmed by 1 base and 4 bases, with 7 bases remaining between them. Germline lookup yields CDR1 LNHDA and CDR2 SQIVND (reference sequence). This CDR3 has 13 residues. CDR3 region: CASSIGNTYGYTF. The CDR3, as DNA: TGTGCCAGTAGTATAGGAAACACCTATGGCTACACCTTC.

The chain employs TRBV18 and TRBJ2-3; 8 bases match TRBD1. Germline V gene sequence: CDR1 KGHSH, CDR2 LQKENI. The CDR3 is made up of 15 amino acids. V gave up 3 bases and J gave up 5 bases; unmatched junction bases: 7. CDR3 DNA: TGTGCCAGCTCACCGGCAGGGGGCCTCCTAGATACGCAGTATTTT. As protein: CASSPAGGLLDTQYF.

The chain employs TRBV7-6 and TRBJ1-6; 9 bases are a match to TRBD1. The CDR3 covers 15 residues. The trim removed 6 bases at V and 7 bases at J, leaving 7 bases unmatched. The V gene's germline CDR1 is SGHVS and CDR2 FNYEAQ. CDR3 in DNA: TGTGCCAGCAGATCGGGACAGGGAGACAATTCACCCCTCCACTTT. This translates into CASRSGQGDNSPLHF.